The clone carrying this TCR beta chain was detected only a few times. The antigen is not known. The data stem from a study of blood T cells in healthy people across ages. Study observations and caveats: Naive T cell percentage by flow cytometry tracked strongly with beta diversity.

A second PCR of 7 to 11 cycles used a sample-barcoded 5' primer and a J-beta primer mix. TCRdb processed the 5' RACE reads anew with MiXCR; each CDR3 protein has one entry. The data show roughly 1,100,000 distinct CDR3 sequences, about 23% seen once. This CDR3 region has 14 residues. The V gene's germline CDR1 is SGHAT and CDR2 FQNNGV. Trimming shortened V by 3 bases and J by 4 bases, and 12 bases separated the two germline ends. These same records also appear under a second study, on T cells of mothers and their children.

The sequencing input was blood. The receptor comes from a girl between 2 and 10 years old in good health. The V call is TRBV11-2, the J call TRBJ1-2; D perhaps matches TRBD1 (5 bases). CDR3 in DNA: TGTGCCAGCAGCTTCCCGGGGCGCCTCTATGGCTACACCTTC. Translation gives CASSFPGRLYGYTF.